Below, 5 T cell receptor beta chains from the same sample are listed, as sequenced in a study of shared clonotypes between healthy human individuals. Sequenced by immunoSEQ multiplex PCR; TCRdb stores in-frame clones only, minus some. Found here are over a million clones, 75% of them singletons; the top ten hold approximately 1.5%. The sample comprised memory CD4+ T cells sorted from blood. Subset defined: CD45RA-negative fraction. These receptors all stem from a young man in good health.

This clone was observed a handful of times. A much bigger clone sits one base away, suggesting this may be a read error. The sample holds other DNA sequences that translate to the same CDR3. V and J are TRBV5-1 and TRBJ1-1; D not resolved. The CDR3 length is 13 residues. The germline V gene has CDR1 SGHRS and CDR2 YFSETQ. V lost 4 bases, J lost 0 bases, and 7 bases lay in between. The CDR3 coding sequence is TGCGCCAGCAGCGGGCAGATGAACACTGAAGCTTTCTTT. It yields the protein CASSGQMNTEAFF.

This chain joins TRBV19 and TRBJ1-1, with D tentatively TRBD1 (5 bases). Germline CDR1 LNHDA, CDR2 SQIVND (reference sequence). This CDR3 contains 14 residues. V was pared by 6 bases and J by 3 bases, with 14 bases between. CDR3 coding DNA: TGTGCCAGTAGATCCACAGGAATCGACACTGAAGCTTTCTTT. This translates into CASRSTGIDTEAFF.

This clone was detected a few times. This chain links TRBV7-2 with TRBJ1-5; D is possibly TRBD1 (5 bases). Trimming stripped 1 base from V and 1 base from J, with 14 bases between. Per the germline V gene, CDR1 is SGHTA and CDR2 is FQGNSA. The CDR3 covers 17 residues. The CDR3 is CASSLVGQGRSNQPQHF. The CDR3 nucleotides are TGTGCCAGCAGCTTAGTCGGGCAGGGAAGGAGCAATCAGCCCCAGCATTTT.

The chain couples TRBV6-5 to TRBJ2-7; D is perhaps TRBD1 (6 bases). The CDR3 spans 14 residues. Germline V CDR1 and CDR2: MNHEY, SVGAGI. Trimming cost V 0 bases and J 9 bases, with 15 bases left between them. Here the CDR3 reads CASSYSSDGGRQYF. The CDR3 region has the DNA TGTGCCAGCAGTTACTCCTCAGATGGGGGCCGGCAGTACTTC.

This chain connects TRBV18 to TRBJ1-1; D possibly corresponds to TRBD1 (5 bases). The CDR3 is made up of 13 amino acids. The V end lost 8 bases, the J end lost 1 base, and 11 bases lay between the germline ends. Germline V CDR1 and CDR2: KGHSH, LQKENI. Here the CDR3 reads CASGTGGNTEAFF. The CDR3 DNA sequence: TGTGCCAGCGGGACGGGGGGGAACACTGAAGCTTTCTTT.